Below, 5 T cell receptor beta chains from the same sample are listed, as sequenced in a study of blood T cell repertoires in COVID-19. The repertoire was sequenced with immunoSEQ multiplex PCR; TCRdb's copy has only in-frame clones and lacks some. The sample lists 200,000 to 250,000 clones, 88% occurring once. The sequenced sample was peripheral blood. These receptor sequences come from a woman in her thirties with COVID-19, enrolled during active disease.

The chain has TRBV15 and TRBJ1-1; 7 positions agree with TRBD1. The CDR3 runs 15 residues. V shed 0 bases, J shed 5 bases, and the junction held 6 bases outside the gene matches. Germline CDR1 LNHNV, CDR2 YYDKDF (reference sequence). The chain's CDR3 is CATSRDQSRGTEAFF. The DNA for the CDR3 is TGTGCCACCAGCAGAGACCAGAGCAGGGGGACTGAAGCTTTCTTT.

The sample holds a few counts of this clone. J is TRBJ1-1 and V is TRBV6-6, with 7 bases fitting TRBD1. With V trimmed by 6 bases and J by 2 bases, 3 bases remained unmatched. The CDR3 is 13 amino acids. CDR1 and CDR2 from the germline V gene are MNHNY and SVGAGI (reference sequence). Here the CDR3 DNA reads TGTGCCAGCAGGACAGGGATTAACACTGAAGCTTTCTTT. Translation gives CASRTGINTEAFF.

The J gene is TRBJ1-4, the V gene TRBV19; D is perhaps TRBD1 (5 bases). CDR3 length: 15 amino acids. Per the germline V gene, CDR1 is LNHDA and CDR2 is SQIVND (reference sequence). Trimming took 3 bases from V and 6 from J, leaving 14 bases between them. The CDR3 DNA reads TGTGCCAGTAGTATTCCCGGGGGGACGGATGAAAAACTGTTTTTT. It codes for CASSIPGGTDEKLFF.

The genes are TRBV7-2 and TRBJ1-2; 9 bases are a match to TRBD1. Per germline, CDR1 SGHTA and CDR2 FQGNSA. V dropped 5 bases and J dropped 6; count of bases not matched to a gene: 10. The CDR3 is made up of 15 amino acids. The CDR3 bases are TGTGCCAGCAGCGACAGGACAGGGGCCCAGGATGGCTACACCTTC. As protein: CASSDRTGAQDGYTF.

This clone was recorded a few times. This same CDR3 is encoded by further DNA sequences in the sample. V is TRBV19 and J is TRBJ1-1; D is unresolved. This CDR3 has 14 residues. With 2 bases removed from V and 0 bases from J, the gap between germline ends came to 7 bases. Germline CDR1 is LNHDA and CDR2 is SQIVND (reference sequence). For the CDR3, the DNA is TGTGCCAGTAGTATAACGGGAATGAACACTGAAGCTTTCTTT. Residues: CASSITGMNTEAFF.